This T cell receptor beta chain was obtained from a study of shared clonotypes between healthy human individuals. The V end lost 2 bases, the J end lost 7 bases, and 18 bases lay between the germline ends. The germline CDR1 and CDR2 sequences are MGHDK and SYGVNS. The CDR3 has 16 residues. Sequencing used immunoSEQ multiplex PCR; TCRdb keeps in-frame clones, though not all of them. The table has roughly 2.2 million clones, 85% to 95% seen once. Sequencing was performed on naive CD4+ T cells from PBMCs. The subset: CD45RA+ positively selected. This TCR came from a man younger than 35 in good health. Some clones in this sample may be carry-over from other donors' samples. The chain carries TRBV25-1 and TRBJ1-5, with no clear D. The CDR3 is CASSETRRVRSQPQHF. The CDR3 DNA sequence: TGTGCCAGCAGTGAAACAAGGAGGGTGCGATCCCAGCCCCAGCATTTT.